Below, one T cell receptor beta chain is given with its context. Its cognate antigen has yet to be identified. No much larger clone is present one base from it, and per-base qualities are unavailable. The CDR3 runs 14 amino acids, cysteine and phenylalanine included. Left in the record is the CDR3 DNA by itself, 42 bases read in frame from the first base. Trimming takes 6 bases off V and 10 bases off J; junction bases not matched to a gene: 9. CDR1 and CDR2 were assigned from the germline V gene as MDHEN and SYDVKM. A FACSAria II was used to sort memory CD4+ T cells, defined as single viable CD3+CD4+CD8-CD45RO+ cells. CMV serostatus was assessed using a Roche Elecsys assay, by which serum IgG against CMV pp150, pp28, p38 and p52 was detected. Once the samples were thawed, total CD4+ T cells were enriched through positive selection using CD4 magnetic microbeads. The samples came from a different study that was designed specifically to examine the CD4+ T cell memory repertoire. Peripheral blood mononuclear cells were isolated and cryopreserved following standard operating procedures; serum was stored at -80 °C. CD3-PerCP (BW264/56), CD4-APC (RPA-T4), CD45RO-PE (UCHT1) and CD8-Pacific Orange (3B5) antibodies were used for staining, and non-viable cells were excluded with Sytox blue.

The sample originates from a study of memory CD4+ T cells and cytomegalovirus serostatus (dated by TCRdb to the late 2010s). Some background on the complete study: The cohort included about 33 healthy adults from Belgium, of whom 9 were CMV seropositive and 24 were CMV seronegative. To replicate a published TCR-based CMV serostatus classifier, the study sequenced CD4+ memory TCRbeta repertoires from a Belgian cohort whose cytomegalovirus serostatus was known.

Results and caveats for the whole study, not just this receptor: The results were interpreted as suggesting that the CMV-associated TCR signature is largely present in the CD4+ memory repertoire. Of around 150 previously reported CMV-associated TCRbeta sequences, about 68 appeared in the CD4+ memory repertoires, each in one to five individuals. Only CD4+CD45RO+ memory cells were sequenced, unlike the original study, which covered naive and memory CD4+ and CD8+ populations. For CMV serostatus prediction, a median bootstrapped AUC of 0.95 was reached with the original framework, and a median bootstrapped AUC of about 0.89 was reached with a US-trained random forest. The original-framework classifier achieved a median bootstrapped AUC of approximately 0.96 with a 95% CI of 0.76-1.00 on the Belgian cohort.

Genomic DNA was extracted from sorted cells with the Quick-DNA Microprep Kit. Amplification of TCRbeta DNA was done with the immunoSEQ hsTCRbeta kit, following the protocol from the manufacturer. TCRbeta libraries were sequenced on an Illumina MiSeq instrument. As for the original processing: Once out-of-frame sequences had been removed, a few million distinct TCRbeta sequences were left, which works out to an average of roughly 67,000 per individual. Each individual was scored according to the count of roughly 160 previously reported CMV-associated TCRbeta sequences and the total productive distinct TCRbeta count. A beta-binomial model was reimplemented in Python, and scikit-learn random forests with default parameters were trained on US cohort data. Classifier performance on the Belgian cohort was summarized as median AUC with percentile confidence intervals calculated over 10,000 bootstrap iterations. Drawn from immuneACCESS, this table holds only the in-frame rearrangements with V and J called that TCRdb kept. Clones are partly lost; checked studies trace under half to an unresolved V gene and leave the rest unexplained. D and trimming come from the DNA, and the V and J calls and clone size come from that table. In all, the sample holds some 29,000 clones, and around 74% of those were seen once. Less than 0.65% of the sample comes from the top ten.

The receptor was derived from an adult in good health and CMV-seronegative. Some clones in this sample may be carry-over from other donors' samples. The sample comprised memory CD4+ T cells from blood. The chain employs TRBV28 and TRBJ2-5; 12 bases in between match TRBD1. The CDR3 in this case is CASRPRDRGLYQYF. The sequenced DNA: TGTGCCAGCAGGCCGCGGGACAGGGGGCTTTACCAGTACTTC.